The 27 T cell receptor beta chains reported below all come from one sample, sequenced in a study of blood T cell repertoires in COVID-19. The method was immunoSEQ multiplex PCR; TCRdb's version includes in-frame clones alone and lacks a portion of them. The data contain tens of thousands of clones, around 82% of them seen just once; the ten biggest clones take up 10%. Sequenced sample: peripheral blood. The receptors originated from a man between 60 and 75 years old with acute or convalescent COVID-19.

This clone was detected a few times. The J gene is TRBJ2-3, the V gene TRBV9, with D maybe TRBD1 (6 bases). Germline values: CDR1 SGDLS, CDR2 YYNGEE. Deletions cut 3 bases from V and 4 bases from J, with 15 bases between. The CDR3 runs 15 residues. The CDR3 spells CASSATGQNADTQYF. The CDR3, as DNA: TGTGCCAGCAGCGCAACAGGGCAGAATGCAGATACGCAGTATTTT.

The V call is TRBV4-3, the J call TRBJ2-1, with 8 bases that match TRBD1. Germline CDR1 reads LGHNA; CDR2 reads YSLEER. J was trimmed by 7 bases and V by 0 bases; bases with no gene match: 8. The CDR3 covers 16 residues. The CDR3 reads CASSQDWTGWRNEQFF. CDR3 nucleotide sequence: TGCGCCAGCAGCCAAGATTGGACAGGGTGGAGGAATGAGCAGTTCTTC.

The chain couples TRBV28 to TRBJ2-7; D perhaps matches TRBD2 (5 bases). In germline, CDR1 is MDHEN, CDR2 SYDVKM. V dropped 7 bases and J dropped 4 bases, with 11 bases sitting between them. The CDR3 consists of 12 residues. In DNA, the CDR3 is TGTGCCAGCAATTCAGGCGGGTACGAGCAGTACTTC. Its protein is CASNSGGYEQYF.

DNA for the CDR3: TGTGCCAGCATCACACCCGGGACAGGGGGCGAAAGGAACACTGAAGCTTTCTTT. Its protein product is CASITPGTGGERNTEAFF. The gene calls are TRBV5-4 and TRBJ1-1, with 12 nucleotides matching TRBD1. The CDR3 has 18 amino acids. Germline-derived CDR1 and CDR2 are SGHNT and YYREEE (reference sequence). V shed 6 bases and J 1 base; nucleotides not matched to a gene: 13.

This chain uses TRBV2 with TRBJ2-5, with D possibly being TRBD1 (6 bases). Germline CDR1 is SNHLY and CDR2 is FYNNEI. V lost 7 bases and J lost 2, with 14 bases in between. This CDR3 contains 14 residues. CDR3 residues: CASKPLQGQETQYF. The CDR3 nucleotides read TGTGCCAGCAAGCCCCTACAGGGTCAAGAGACCCAGTACTTC.

The chain recombines TRBV9 with TRBJ1-3, with 10 positions matching TRBD1. This CDR3 spans 18 amino acids. V was pared by 3 bases and J by 0 bases, with 9 bases of the junction left unmatched. CDR1 is SGDLS, CDR2 YYNGEE, per germline. In DNA form, the CDR3 reads TGTGCCAGCAGCGGTCCCGGGACAGGGGAAGTCTCTGGAAACACCATATATTTT. Encoded protein: CASSGPGTGEVSGNTIYF.

The gene calls are TRBV5-1 and TRBJ2-1; 12 bases line up with TRBD2. CDR1 is SGHRS, CDR2 YFSETQ, per germline. CDR3 size: 15 residues. Losses at the gene ends were 4 bases for V and 4 bases for J; bases not matched to a gene: 3. The CDR3 loop reads CASSPGLAGYNEQFF. CDR3 nucleotides: TGCGCCAGCAGCCCTGGACTAGCGGGGTACAATGAGCAGTTCTTC.

The chain couples TRBV19 to TRBJ1-6, with 8 bases aligning to TRBD1. Germline V gives CDR1 LNHDA, CDR2 SQIVND (reference sequence). CDR3 size: 12 residues. V trimming: 9 bases; J trimming: 6 bases; junction bases outside the gene matches: 1. The CDR3: CASGQGNSPLHF. CDR3 in DNA: TGTGCCAGCGGACAGGGTAATTCACCCCTCCACTTT.

DNA of the CDR3: TGTGCCAGCAGCTTAGGGGCGGGGGACAGGGGCAATGAAAAACTGTTTTTT. Its translation is CASSLGAGDRGNEKLFF. The chain couples TRBV7-8 to TRBJ1-4; TRBD1 aligns across 10 bases. V shed 1 base, J shed 5 bases, and the junction held 7 bases outside the gene matches. The CDR3 totals 17 residues. Germline V lookup: CDR1 SGHVS, CDR2 FQNEAQ.

This chain joins TRBV5-1 and TRBJ2-3; D might be TRBD1 (5 bases). The CDR3 consists of 13 residues. Germline-derived CDR1 and CDR2 are SGHRS and YFSETQ. Trimming took 1 base from V and 8 from J, leaving 11 bases between them. The CDR3 protein is CASSLQGVGTQYF. The CDR3 nucleotides are TGCGCCAGCAGCTTGCAGGGTGTAGGTACGCAGTATTTT.

The chain is built from TRBV6-6 and TRBJ2-5, with a weak D call TRBD1 (5 bases). The CDR3 runs to 13 residues. Trimming shortened V by 6 bases and J by 5 bases, and 13 bases separated the two germline ends. CDR1 is MNHNY, CDR2 SVGAGI, per germline (reference sequence). CDR3 nucleotides: TGTGCCAGCAGGGGGCCCGAGAGGGAGACCCAGTACTTC. Its translation is CASRGPERETQYF.

This clone was seen more than once but under ten times. V and J are TRBV20-1 and TRBJ1-1, with D unclear. Germline V gene data show CDR1 as DFQATT and CDR2 as SNEGSKA (reference sequence). V was clipped by 4 bases and J by 1 base, with 4 bases between them. The CDR3 is made up of 11 amino acids. Written as DNA, the CDR3 is TGCAGTGCTAATCAGAACACTGAAGCTTTCTTT. This translates into CSANQNTEAFF.

In this sample, this clone turned up a few times. The CDR3 DNA is TGTGCCACCAGTGCTCCGGGACAGGGCAATGAGCAGTTCTTC. Translating gives CATSAPGQGNEQFF. V is TRBV24-1 and J is TRBJ2-1; TRBD1 matches 9 bases. The V and J ends lost 5 bases and 6 bases, in that order; junction bases with no gene match: 4. The CDR3 has 14 residues. Germline V CDR1 and CDR2: KGHDR, SFDVKD.

This sequence joins TRBV7-2 and TRBJ2-5; 12 bases are shared with TRBD2. Germline loops: CDR1 SGHTA, CDR2 FQGNSA. The CDR3 is 16 residues long. Germline trimming cut 1 base from V and 5 bases from J; bases unmatched to any gene: 5. DNA for the CDR3: TGTGCCAGCAGCTTAGTTGACCTAGCGGGAGGGGAGACCCAGTACTTC. Protein product: CASSLVDLAGGETQYF.

CDR3 amino acids: CASSTGTGAYNEQFF. The CDR3 DNA reads TGCGCCAGCAGCACCGGGACAGGGGCCTACAATGAGCAGTTCTTC. This chain links TRBV5-1 with TRBJ2-1; 10 nucleotides match TRBD1. CDR1 and CDR2 (germline): SGHRS, YFSETQ. CDR3 length equals 15 residues. V shed 4 bases and J 2 bases; nucleotides not matched to a gene: 3.

This chain joins TRBV2 and TRBJ2-3; TRBD2 matches 12 bases. The germline V gene has CDR1 SNHLY and CDR2 FYNNEI. J was trimmed by 3 bases and V by 6 bases; bases with no gene match: 7. The CDR3 consists of 16 residues. The CDR3 bases are TGTGCCAGCAGGGAACTAGCGGGAGGACAGACAGATACGCAGTATTTT. It codes for CASRELAGGQTDTQYF.

The chain links TRBV5-6 to TRBJ2-2; TRBD2 matches 12 bases. V lost 5 bases to trimming and J lost 2 bases; unmatched junction nucleotides: 4. Germline loops: CDR1 SGHDT, CDR2 YYEEEE. The CDR3 consists of 16 residues. CDR3 nucleotides: TGTGCCAGCAGGGACGGACTAGCGGGAAACACCGGGGAGCTGTTTTTT. Its protein is CASRDGLAGNTGELFF.

This clone was recorded only once. The CDR3 region is CAISESFRTEAFF. The CDR3 DNA reads TGTGCCATCAGTGAGTCGTTCCGCACTGAAGCTTTCTTT. The chain links TRBV10-3 to TRBJ1-1; D unresolved. The CDR3 runs 13 residues. In germline, CDR1 is ENHRY, CDR2 SYGVKD. The V gene lost 0 bases and the J gene lost 4 bases, with 6 bases spanning the gap.

The table lists this clone with a few counts. The gene calls are TRBV2 and TRBJ1-4, with D possibly being TRBD1 (6 bases). Germline V gene lookup returns CDR1 SNHLY and CDR2 FYNNEI. V was pared by 7 bases and J by 5 bases, with 11 bases between. The CDR3 contains 13 residues. The CDR3 spells CASNGQLNEKLFF. The CDR3 region has the DNA TGTGCCAGCAATGGACAGTTAAATGAAAAACTGTTTTTT.

The CDR3 loop reads CASSESLITGGNYGYTF. DNA for the CDR3: TGTGCCAGCAGTGAATCTCTTATTACAGGGGGTAACTATGGCTACACCTTC. The chain is built from TRBV25-1 and TRBJ1-2, with TRBD1 identical over 8 bases. The V segment lost 1 base and the J segment 1 base; nucleotides outside the gene matches: 8. This CDR3 has 17 residues. Germline CDR1 MGHDK, CDR2 SYGVNS.

The chain couples TRBV20-1 to TRBJ2-3; a weak D match, TRBD2 (6 bases). This CDR3 contains 16 residues. Deletions cut 3 bases from V and 3 bases from J, with 19 bases between. Germline CDR1 reads DFQATT; CDR2 reads SNEGSKA (reference sequence). The CDR3 region has the DNA TGCAGTGCTAGTTGGCGGGGCCTGCAAGGTACAGATACGCAGTATTTT. This sequence encodes CSASWRGLQGTDTQYF.

This clone was observed a single time. The V and J genes are TRBV7-2 and TRBJ1-2, with TRBD1 matching over 7 bases. Germline V gene sequence: CDR1 SGHTA, CDR2 FQGNSA. The junction had 4 bases not matched to a gene; V was cut back by 3 bases and J by 0 bases. The CDR3 is 15 residues long. CDR3: CASSFTGEANYGYTF. CDR3 coding DNA: TGTGCCAGCAGCTTCACAGGGGAGGCTAACTATGGCTACACCTTC.

The chain uses TRBV7-2 and TRBJ2-2; 7 nucleotides match TRBD2. The CDR3 is 15 residues long. V shed 5 bases and J 6 bases; nucleotides not matched to a gene: 9. Germline V gene data show CDR1 as SGHTA and CDR2 as FQGNSA. The CDR3 protein is CASSPQTSSAGELFF. As DNA, the CDR3 is TGTGCCAGCAGCCCCCAGACTAGCTCGGCCGGGGAGCTGTTTTTT.

The chain has TRBV19 and TRBJ2-2; TRBD2 might be the D (5 bases). The V gene's germline CDR1 is LNHDA and CDR2 SQIVND (reference sequence). Trimming removed 3 bases at V and 3 bases at J, with 11 bases between. The CDR3 extends over 15 amino acids. CDR3 DNA: TGTGCCAGTAGTATTCTAGCCCACTACACCGGGGAGCTGTTTTTT. Protein sequence: CASSILAHYTGELFF. Together with reference TRBV19 and TRBJ2-2, the CDR3 gives the full variable domain: DGGITQSPKYLFRKEGQNVTLSCEQNLNHDAMYWYRQDPGQGLRLIYYSQIVNDFQKGDIAEGYSVSREKKESFPLTVTSAQKNPTAFYLCASSILAHYTGELFFGEGSRLTVL.

The rearrangement joins TRBV10-3 to TRBJ2-1; TRBD2 aligns across 7 bases. This CDR3 spans 14 amino acids. The V and J ends lost 2 bases and 4 bases, in that order; junction bases with no gene match: 2. Germline-derived CDR1 and CDR2 are ENHRY and SYGVKD. CDR3 nucleotide sequence: TGTGCCATCAGTGAGCTAGCGGTTTACAATGAGCAGTTCTTC. Protein product: CAISELAVYNEQFF.

The chain uses TRBV7-8 and TRBJ1-2, with TRBD1 matching over 7 bases. CDR1 is SGHVS and CDR2 is FQNEAQ in the germline V gene. Trimming removed 5 bases from V and 5 bases from J; junction bases left unmatched: 8. The CDR3 runs 14 residues. The CDR3 is CASSLQGSRYGYTF. Here the CDR3 DNA reads TGTGCCAGCAGCCTACAGGGGTCTAGGTATGGCTACACCTTC.

Only one count was recorded for this clone. This sequence joins TRBV5-6 and TRBJ2-5; tentative D call: TRBD2 (7 bases). Trimming removed 5 bases from V and 2 bases from J, with 13 bases in between. The CDR3 extends over 14 amino acids. Germline lookup yields CDR1 SGHDT and CDR2 YYEEEE. CDR3 region: CASSWGGGQETQYF. In DNA form, the CDR3 reads TGTGCCAGCAGTTGGGGAGGGGGACAAGAGACCCAGTACTTC. The variable domain in full, with the rest retrieved from reference TRBV5-6 and TRBJ2-5, is DAGVTQSPTHLIKTRGQQVTLRCSPKSGHDTVSWYQQALGQGPQFIFQYYEEEERQRGNFPDRFSGHQFPNYSSELNVNALLLGDSALYLCASSWGGGQETQYFGPGTRLLVL.